This T cell receptor beta chain was observed in a study of identifying expanded T cells in peripheral blood. Study results and limitations: Approximately 2-week clone count variance significantly increased as total template count grew.

The CDR3 is made up of 15 amino acids. The germline V and J ends were trimmed by 0 bases and 2 bases, with 10 bases remaining between them. Looked up from germline, CDR1 is MNHEY and CDR2 is SVGAGI. Profiled with immunoSEQ multiplex PCR; TCRdb holds only in-frame clones, not every one. This sample has about 82,000 clones, with approximately 90% found just once. This clone has just one count. The antigen remains unidentified. During the collection period, no donor immune events like infections were recorded. The sequence was collected from a person between 18 and 70 years old in good health. The chain carries TRBV6-5 and TRBJ1-1; no clear D gene. Input material: blood. The CDR3 DNA reads as TGTGCCAGCAGTTACTCGCACCTACTCAACACTGAAGCTTTCTTT. This translates into CASSYSHLLNTEAFF.